The source of this T cell receptor beta chain is a study of identical twins. In TCRdb, the 5' RACE reads were re-called with MiXCR into one record per CDR3 protein. This table has about 900,000 distinct CDR3 sequences, 12% appearing once. This same sample was also taken into another study, of yellow fever vaccine responses in identical twins.

Material for sequencing was PBMCs. This TCR was sampled from a young woman in good health.

CDR3 nucleotides: TGTGCCAGCAGCTTAAGGGGGACGGGCGGGAGGAGCTCCTACGAGCAGTACTTC. It is translated as CASSLRGTGGRSSYEQYF. The V call is TRBV7-8, the J call TRBJ2-7, with 8 bases that match TRBD2. Germline values: CDR1 SGHVS, CDR2 FQNEAQ. The junction had 12 bases not matched to a gene; V was cut back by 2 bases and J by 0 bases. CDR3 length: 18 amino acids.